This T cell receptor beta chain was profiled in a study of cytomegalovirus exposure and HLA in healthy donors. The CDR3 consists of 14 residues. From germline, CDR1 is GTSNPN and CDR2 SVGIG (reference sequence). The junction had 5 bases not matched to a gene; V was cut back by 5 bases and J by 2 bases. Produced via immunoSEQ multiplex PCR; TCRdb's table is partial and in-frame only. The table has about 140,000 clones, less than 90% seen once. With respect to this clone: No antigen is known for it.

General study results and limits: In vitro testing confirmed a few CMV-associated chains as specific for CMV antigens.

This receptor was identified in a man between 18 and 35 years old in good health and CMV-seronegative. Sequencing was done on a sample of PBMCs. The V and J genes are TRBV30 and TRBJ2-3; 9 positions match TRBD1. CDR3 DNA sequence: TGTGCCTGGGGGGGGACAGGGAACACAGATACGCAGTATTTT. As protein: CAWGGTGNTDTQYF.